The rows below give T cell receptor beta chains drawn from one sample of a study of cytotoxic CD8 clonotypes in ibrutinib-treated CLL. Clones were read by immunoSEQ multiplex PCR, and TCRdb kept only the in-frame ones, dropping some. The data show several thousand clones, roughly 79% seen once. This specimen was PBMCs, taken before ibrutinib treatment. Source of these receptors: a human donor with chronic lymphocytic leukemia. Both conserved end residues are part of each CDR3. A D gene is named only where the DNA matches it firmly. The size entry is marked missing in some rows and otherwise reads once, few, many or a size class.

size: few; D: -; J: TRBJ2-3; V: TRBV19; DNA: TGTGCCAGTAGTATAGATCTAGCTAGCACCAGCACAGATACGCAGTATTTT; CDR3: CASSIDLASTSTDTQYF
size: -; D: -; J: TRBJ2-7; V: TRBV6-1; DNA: TGTGCCAGCAGTGAAGCGTTCGGCTACGAGCAGTACTTC; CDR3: CASSEAFGYEQYF
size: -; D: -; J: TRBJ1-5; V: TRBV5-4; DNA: TGTGCCAGCAGCCTCCCGGGCCAGCCCCAGCATTTT; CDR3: CASSLPGQPQHF
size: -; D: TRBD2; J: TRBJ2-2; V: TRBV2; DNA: TGTGCCAGTTTAGCGGGGAACACCGGGGAGCTGTTTTTT; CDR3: CASLAGNTGELFF
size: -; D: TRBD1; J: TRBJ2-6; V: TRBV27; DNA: TGTGCCAGCAGTCCGGGACAGGGGGTAATTGGGGCCAACGTCCTGACTTTC; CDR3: CASSPGQGVIGANVLTF
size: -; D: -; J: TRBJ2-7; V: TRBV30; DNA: TGTGCCTGGAGTGTACTATGGGGCCGAGGATACGAGCAGTACTTC; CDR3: CAWSVLWGRGYEQYF
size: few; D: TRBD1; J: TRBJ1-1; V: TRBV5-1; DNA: TGCGCCAGCAGCTCCACCGGGACAGTGACTGAAGCTTTCTTT; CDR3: CASSSTGTVTEAFF
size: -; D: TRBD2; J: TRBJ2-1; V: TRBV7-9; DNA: TGTGCCAGCAGCTTAAGAACTAGCGCGATCTACAATGAGCAGTTCTTC; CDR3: CASSLRTSAIYNEQFF
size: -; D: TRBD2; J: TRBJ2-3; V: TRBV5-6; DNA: TGTGCCAGCAGCTTAGCTAGCGGGAGAGGACGTACAGATACGCAGTATTTT; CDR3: CASSLASGRGRTDTQYF
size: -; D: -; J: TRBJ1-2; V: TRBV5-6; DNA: TGTGCCAGCAGCTTGGGGACTGCTGGCTATGGCTACACCTTC; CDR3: CASSLGTAGYGYTF
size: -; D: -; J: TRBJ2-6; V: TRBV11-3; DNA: TGTGCCAGCAGCGAGGTCTTATCTCGACAAAGTCGGGCCAACGTCCTGACTTTC; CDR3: CASSEVLSRQSRANVLTF
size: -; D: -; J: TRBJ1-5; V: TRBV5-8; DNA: TGTGCCAGCAGCACGGACAGTTTCAATCAGCCCCAGCATTTT; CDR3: CASSTDSFNQPQHF
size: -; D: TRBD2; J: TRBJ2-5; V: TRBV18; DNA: TGTGCCAGCTCACCGACTAGCGGGAGGGAGACCCAGTACTTC; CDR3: CASSPTSGRETQYF
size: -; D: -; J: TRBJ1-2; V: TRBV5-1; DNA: TGCGCCAGCAGCTCACAGACGGCTGCATATGGCTACACCTTC; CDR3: CASSSQTAAYGYTF
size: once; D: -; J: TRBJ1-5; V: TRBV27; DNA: TGTGCCAGCAGTTTAGGAGGCTCAGTGGGTCAGCCCCAGCATTTT; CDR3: CASSLGGSVGQPQHF
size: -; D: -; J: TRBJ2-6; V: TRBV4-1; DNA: TGCGCCAGCAGCCAAGATCCGGCAGGGGCCACTGGGGCCAACGTCCTGACTTTC; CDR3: CASSQDPAGATGANVLTF
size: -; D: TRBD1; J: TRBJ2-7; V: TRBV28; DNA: TGTGCCACCCTGGACAGGTTAACCTACGAGCAGTACTTC; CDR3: CATLDRLTYEQYF
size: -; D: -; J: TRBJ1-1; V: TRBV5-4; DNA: TGTGCCAGCAGCTCTATCGGGCCTCCAATGGGAACTGAAGCTTTCTTT; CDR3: CASSSIGPPMGTEAFF
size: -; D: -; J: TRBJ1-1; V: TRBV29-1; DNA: TGCAGCGTTGAAGGGGCAGGGTTGAACACTGAAGCTTTCTTT; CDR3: CSVEGAGLNTEAFF
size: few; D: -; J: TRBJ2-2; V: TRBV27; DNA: TGTGCCAGCAGTTTTGCGGCCGGGGAGCTGTTTTTT; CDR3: CASSFAAGELFF
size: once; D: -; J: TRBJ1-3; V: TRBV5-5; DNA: TGTGCCAGCAGCTTGGGAGGCGGTCAGGGAAACACCATATATTTT; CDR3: CASSLGGGQGNTIYF
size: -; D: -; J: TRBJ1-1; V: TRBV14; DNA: TGTGCCAGCAGCCAAGGGGTCTGGGACACTGAAGCTTTCTTT; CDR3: CASSQGVWDTEAFF
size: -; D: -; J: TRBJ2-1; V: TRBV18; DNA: TGTGCCAGCTCACCGGACGGCCTTAAGGAGAATGAGCAGTTCTTC; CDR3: CASSPDGLKENEQFF
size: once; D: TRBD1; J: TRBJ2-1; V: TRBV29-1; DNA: TGCAGCGGAGACGGCCGTACAGGGGGCAATGAGCAGTTCTTC; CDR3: CSGDGRTGGNEQFF
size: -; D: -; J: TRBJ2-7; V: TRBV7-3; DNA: TGTGCCAGCAGCTTAAGTTCCCCCTACGAGCAGTACTTC; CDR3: CASSLSSPYEQYF
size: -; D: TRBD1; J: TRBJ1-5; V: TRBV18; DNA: TGTGCCAGCTCACGCTCAGGACAGGGCGGCAATCAGCCCCAGCATTTT; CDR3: CASSRSGQGGNQPQHF
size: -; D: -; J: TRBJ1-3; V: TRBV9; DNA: TGTGCCAGCAGCGTAGTACCCATCTCTGGAAACACCATATATTTT; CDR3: CASSVVPISGNTIYF
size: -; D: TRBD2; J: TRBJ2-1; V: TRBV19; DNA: TGTGCCAGTAGTTCGAGCGGGAATTCTAATGAGCAGTTCTTC; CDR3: CASSSSGNSNEQFF
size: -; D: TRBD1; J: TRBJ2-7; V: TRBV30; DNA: TGTGCCTGGAGTGTAACCGGGACAGGGACTGGCTACGAGCAGTACTTC; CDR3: CAWSVTGTGTGYEQYF
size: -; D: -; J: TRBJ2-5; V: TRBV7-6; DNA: TGTGCCAGCAGCTTAGCAGGGCAGCCACCTCAAGAGACCCAGTACTTC; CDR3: CASSLAGQPPQETQYF
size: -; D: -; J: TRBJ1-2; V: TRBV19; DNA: TGTGCCAGTAGTATAGAAGGATGGGGTAAAAACTATGGCTACACCTTC; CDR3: CASSIEGWGKNYGYTF
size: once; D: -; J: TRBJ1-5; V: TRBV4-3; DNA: TGCGCCAGCAGCCAAGATGGGGGGCGCAATCAGCCCCAGCATTTT; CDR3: CASSQDGGRNQPQHF
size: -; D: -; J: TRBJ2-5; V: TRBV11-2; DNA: TGTGCCAGCAGCTCCAAAGGGGCTGGGGGCGCGGTAGAGACCCAGTACTTC; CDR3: CASSSKGAGGAVETQYF
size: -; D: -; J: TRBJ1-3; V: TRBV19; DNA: TGTGCCAGTAGAGGAGGGTTCAGGGAAGGACTACCGAGTGGAAACACCATATATTTT; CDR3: CASRGGFREGLPSGNTIYF
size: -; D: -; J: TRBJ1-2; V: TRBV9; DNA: TGTGCCAGCAGCGTAGGGGTAAAAGGGGCGGATGGCTACACCTTC; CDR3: CASSVGVKGADGYTF
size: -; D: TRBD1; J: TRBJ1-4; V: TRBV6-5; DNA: TGTGCCAGCAGTAAGACAGGGCCCCTAGCCGGAAAACTGTTTTTT; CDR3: CASSKTGPLAGKLFF
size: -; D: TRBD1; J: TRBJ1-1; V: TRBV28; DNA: TGTGCCAGCAGTCCCTTATTTGGACAGGGCGGTGAAGCTTTCTTT; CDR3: CASSPLFGQGGEAFF
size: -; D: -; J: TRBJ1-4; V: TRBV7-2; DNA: TGTGCCAGCAGCGACCGCGGCCAGGATGAAAAACTGTTTTTT; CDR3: CASSDRGQDEKLFF
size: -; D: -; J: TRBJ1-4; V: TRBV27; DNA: TGTGCCAGCGCACGGAAGGACCTCGAAAAACTGTTTTTT; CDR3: CASARKDLEKLFF